This entry lists 10 T cell receptor beta chains sequenced from one sample in a study of cytomegalovirus exposure and HLA in healthy donors. PCR used 60 Vbeta primers and 13 Jbeta primers. Measured with immunoSEQ multiplex PCR; TCRdb has only the in-frame clones, and not every one. The sample has roughly 200,000 clones, 70% to 80% seen once. Material: PBMCs. Receptors originate from a man in his thirties or forties in good health and CMV-seronegative.

The genes are TRBV2 and TRBJ2-5, with D perhaps matching TRBD1 (8 bases). The V and J ends lost 5 bases and 5 bases respectively, with 15 bases between them. CDR3 size: 14 residues. CDR1 SNHLY and CDR2 FYNNEI come from the germline V gene. CDR3 sequence (DNA): TGTGCCAGCAGTAGAGGACAGGGAGGGGAGACCCAGTACTTC. It yields the protein CASSRGQGGETQYF.

This chain links TRBV21-1 with TRBJ1-5. TRBV21-1 is flagged as a pseudogene. The CDR3 runs to 18 residues. The DNA for the CDR3 is TGTGCCAGCAGCCCATCTGGTGGGTGGCGGGTAGGAAATCAGCCCCAGCATTTT. Translated: CASSPSGGWRVGNQPQHF.

The chain links TRBV9 to TRBJ2-7; the match to TRBD1 covers 11 bases. The V gene's germline CDR1 is SGDLS and CDR2 YYNGEE. V shed 3 bases, J shed 4 bases, and the junction held 6 bases outside the gene matches. There are 15 residues in the CDR3. CDR3 DNA: TGTGCCAGCAGCGCCGGACAGGGGGCTTTTTACGAGCAGTACTTC. Translating gives CASSAGQGAFYEQYF.

The V and J genes are TRBV5-6 and TRBJ2-7; 8 bases align to TRBD1. Trimming removed 4 bases from V and 3 bases from J; junction bases left unmatched: 6. CDR1 and CDR2 (germline): SGHDT, YYEEEE. CDR3 length: 14 residues. In DNA form, the CDR3 reads TGTGCCAGCAGCCCGATAGGACAGGGCTACGAGCAGTACTTC. Translating it yields CASSPIGQGYEQYF.

The genes are TRBV11-2 and TRBJ2-7; 8 bases match TRBD2. This CDR3 has 16 amino acids. Germline assignment: CDR1 SGHAT and CDR2 FQNNGV. J was trimmed by 5 bases and V by 5 bases; bases with no gene match: 14. The CDR3 DNA reads as TGTGCCAGCAGCCCTTGGGGGCGGGGGGAGTTTGACGAGCAGTACTTC. It specifies CASSPWGRGEFDEQYF.

This clone was seen just once. The chain has TRBV4-1 and TRBJ2-7; the match to TRBD1 covers 10 bases. Germline V gene data show CDR1 as MGHRA and CDR2 as YSYEKL. CDR3 length equals 15 residues. The V and J ends lost 4 bases and 4 bases, in that order; junction bases with no gene match: 7. This CDR3 reads CASSPTGTGVYEQYF. The CDR3 region has the DNA TGCGCCAGCAGCCCCACCGGGACAGGGGTTTACGAGCAGTACTTC.

In nucleotides, the CDR3 is TGTGCCAGCGGAGCCTCCGGGACAGCTAGTGAAAAACTGTTTTTT. Residues: CASGASGTASEKLFF. The J gene is TRBJ1-4, the V gene TRBV28, with 7 bases fitting TRBD1. This CDR3 is built from 15 residues. Germline loops: CDR1 MDHEN, CDR2 SYDVKM. Trimming at V came to 8 bases and at J to 7 bases, leaving 13 bases not matched to a gene.

This sequence joins TRBV4-1 and TRBJ2-1; possibly TRBD2 for D (6 bases). The V gene's germline CDR1 is MGHRA and CDR2 YSYEKL. The CDR3 extends over 15 amino acids. V was clipped by 1 base and J by 1 base, with 8 bases between them. CDR3 amino acids: CASSQGLESYNEQFF. CDR3 sequence (DNA): TGCGCCAGCAGCCAAGGACTAGAGTCCTACAATGAGCAGTTCTTC.

This clone was picked up a small number of times. The V call is TRBV4-1, the J call TRBJ2-2, with 7 nucleotides matching TRBD1. Germline trimming cut 0 bases from V and 5 bases from J; bases unmatched to any gene: 9. This CDR3 contains 17 residues. Germline V gene sequence: CDR1 MGHRA, CDR2 YSYEKL. The CDR3 here is CASSQDLAGGYTGELFF. The CDR3 region has the DNA TGCGCCAGCAGCCAAGATTTGGCAGGGGGATATACCGGGGAGCTGTTTTTT.

This chain joins TRBV27 and TRBJ2-5; TRBD1 might be the D (5 bases). The germline gives CDR1 MNHEY, CDR2 SMNVEV (reference sequence). The V gene lost 8 bases and the J gene lost 0 bases, with 10 bases spanning the gap. The CDR3 covers 13 residues. In DNA, the CDR3 is TGTGCCAGCGTGGCAGGGCACCAAGAGACCCAGTACTTC. This sequence encodes CASVAGHQETQYF.